The 25 T cell receptor beta chains listed next were all sequenced from one sample in a study of T cell responses to AZD1222 COVID-19 vaccine. Repertoires were generated with immunoSEQ multiplex PCR, while TCRdb's copy carries only in-frame clones and drops some. This table holds about 120,000 clones, approximately 83% found once. Source: peripheral blood, taken on day 0 of AZD1222 vaccination. These receptors were collected from an adult in good health.

In DNA, the CDR3 is TGTGCCAGCAGCCATATCCAGTCGAATAACTATGGCTACACCTTC. It specifies CASSHIQSNNYGYTF. The chain recombines TRBV6-2 or TRBV6-3 with TRBJ1-2, with no clear D. V lost 6 bases, J lost 1 base, and 15 bases lay in between. Germline CDR1 is MNHEY and CDR2 is SVGEGT. The CDR3 has 15 residues.

This clone was observed a single time. The V and J genes are TRBV2 and TRBJ1-5, with D tentatively TRBD1 (5 bases). Germline V CDR1 and CDR2: SNHLY, FYNNEI. V lost 8 bases to trimming and J lost 4 bases, with 12 bases between them. CDR3 size: 13 residues. The CDR3: CASGYAGNQPQHF. CDR3 DNA: TGTGCCAGCGGATATGCAGGGAATCAGCCCCAGCATTTT. Filled out from reference TRBV2 and TRBJ1-5, the complete variable domain reads EPEVTQTPSHQVTQMGQEVILRCVPISNHLYFYWYRQILGQKVEFLVSFYNNEISEKSEIFDDQFSVERPDGSNFTLKIRSTKLEDSAMYFCASGYAGNQPQHFGDGTRLSIL.

The chain links TRBV4-2 to TRBJ2-3; D remains ambiguous. This CDR3 is built from 16 residues. Trimming removed 1 base from V and 2 bases from J, with 13 bases in between. Germline CDR1 reads LGHNA; CDR2 reads YNFKEQ. DNA for the CDR3: TGTGCCAGCAGCCAAGCCCCGACGGGTTCCACAGATACGCAGTATTTT. Amino acids: CASSQAPTGSTDTQYF.

V and J are TRBV5-1 and TRBJ1-1; a possible D gene is TRBD1 (5 bases). The CDR3 length is 15 residues. The germline V gene has CDR1 SGHRS and CDR2 YFSETQ. Trimming removed 0 bases from V and 1 base from J, with 10 bases in between. CDR3 region: CASSLAGGGNTEAFF. CDR3 nucleotide sequence: TGCGCCAGCAGCTTGGCCGGGGGAGGGAACACTGAAGCTTTCTTT.

The chain is built from TRBV7-2 and TRBJ2-1, with 7 nucleotides matching TRBD1. Germline CDR1 and CDR2: SGHTA and FQGNSA. CDR3 size: 14 residues. The V segment lost 4 bases and the J segment 7 bases; nucleotides outside the gene matches: 7. CDR3 sequence (DNA): TGTGCCAGCAGCTACCGACAGGGTCCTAATGAGCAGTTCTTC. This encodes CASSYRQGPNEQFF. Based on the CDR3 plus reference TRBV7-2 and TRBJ2-1, the full variable domain is GAGVSQSPSNKVTEKGKDVELRCDPISGHTALYWYRQSLGQGLEFLIYFQGNSAPDKSGLPSDRFSAERTGGSVSTLTIQRTQQEDSAVYLCASSYRQGPNEQFFGPGTRLTVL.

The chain is built from TRBV19 and TRBJ2-7; 10 bases fit TRBD1. The V gene end was trimmed by 10 bases and the J gene end by 0 bases; junction bases not matched to a gene: 3. This CDR3 region has 13 residues. From germline, CDR1 is LNHDA and CDR2 SQIVND (reference sequence). CDR3 bases: TGTGCCACTAGGACAGGGGGCTCCTACGAGCAGTACTTC. Translated, it gives CATRTGGSYEQYF.

The rearrangement joins TRBV19 to TRBJ1-5; D call uncertain. There are 12 residues in the CDR3. Germline assignment: CDR1 LNHDA and CDR2 SQIVND (reference sequence). V was cut by 5 bases and J by 4 bases, with 6 bases left in between. CDR3 region: CASSSLNQPQHF. The CDR3 region has the DNA TGTGCCAGTAGTTCTCTTAATCAGCCCCAGCATTTT.

In this sample, this clone turned up once. This chain uses TRBV30 with TRBJ2-3; 7 nucleotides agree with TRBD1. Trimming removed 7 bases from V and 2 bases from J; junction bases left unmatched: 3. This CDR3 spans 12 amino acids. The germline gives CDR1 GTSNPN, CDR2 SVGIG (reference sequence). CDR3 coding DNA: TGTGCCTTGGGACAGTACACAGATACGCAGTATTTT. Encoded protein: CALGQYTDTQYF.

The chain is built from TRBV6-5 and TRBJ1-3, with TRBD1 matching 7 bases. The length of the CDR3 is 16 residues. In germline, CDR1 is MNHEY, CDR2 SVGAGI. Trimming cost V 3 bases and J 4 bases; bases outside gene matches: 9. The CDR3 DNA is TGTGCCAGCAGTTATTCCCGGCAGGGGGTGGGAAACACCATATATTTT. This gives the protein CASSYSRQGVGNTIYF.

The V and J genes are TRBV7-8 and TRBJ2-1, with D uncertain. With 5 bases removed from V and 0 bases from J, the gap between germline ends came to 11 bases. There are 15 residues in the CDR3. CDR1 and CDR2 from the germline V gene are SGHVS and FQNEAQ. The CDR3 region is CASSPPGSSYNEQFF. CDR3 nucleotides: TGTGCCAGCAGCCCCCCAGGTTCCTCCTACAATGAGCAGTTCTTC.

V usage is TRBV5-4 and J usage is TRBJ1-2; D is ambiguous. V was shortened by 1 base and J by 1 base, with 14 bases between the two germline ends. The CDR3 has 16 residues. The V gene's germline CDR1 is SGHNT and CDR2 YYREEE (reference sequence). The CDR3 loop is CASSLKVAADNYGYTF. CDR3 nucleotides: TGTGCCAGCAGCTTGAAGGTTGCAGCTGATAACTATGGCTACACCTTC.

The rearrangement uses TRBV5-1 and TRBJ2-7; 7 bases are a match to TRBD1. CDR1 is SGHRS, CDR2 YFSETQ, per germline. This CDR3 is 16 amino acids long. V was clipped by 4 bases and J by 1 base; unmatched bases: 11. CDR3: CASSKEGQAASYEQYF. The CDR3 DNA is TGCGCCAGCAGCAAAGAAGGACAGGCCGCTTCCTACGAGCAGTACTTC.

The V and J genes are TRBV19 and TRBJ2-5; tentative D call: TRBD1 (5 bases). The CDR3 loop spans 14 amino acids. Trimming took 3 bases from V and 2 from J, leaving 10 bases between them. CDR1 and CDR2 from the germline V gene are LNHDA and SQIVND (reference sequence). CDR3 amino acids: CASSIQGKQETQYF. The CDR3 DNA is TGTGCCAGTAGTATCCAGGGAAAGCAAGAGACCCAGTACTTC.

The chain joins TRBV7-2 to TRBJ1-5; D is undetermined. This CDR3 is built from 14 residues. The germline V gene has CDR1 SGHTA and CDR2 FQGNSA. V was shortened by 4 bases and J by 6 bases, with 13 bases between the two germline ends. CDR3 sequence reads: CASSSRQTFQPQHF. The CDR3 nucleotides are TGTGCCAGCAGCTCAAGACAAACGTTTCAGCCCCAGCATTTT. Based on the CDR3 plus reference TRBV7-2 and TRBJ1-5, the full variable domain is GAGVSQSPSNKVTEKGKDVELRCDPISGHTALYWYRQSLGQGLEFLIYFQGNSAPDKSGLPSDRFSAERTGGSVSTLTIQRTQQEDSAVYLCASSSRQTFQPQHFGDGTRLSIL.

The genes are TRBV28 and TRBJ2-7; D tentatively reads TRBD1 or TRBD2 (6 bases each). Germline V gives CDR1 MDHEN, CDR2 SYDVKM. Trimming removed 5 bases from V and 7 bases from J, with 21 bases in between. The CDR3 length is 15 residues. CDR3 region: CASSPPGARTGEQYF. As DNA, the CDR3 is TGTGCCAGCAGTCCGCCGGGGGCGAGAACGGGAGAGCAGTACTTC.

The chain employs TRBV7-2 and TRBJ2-7; no firm D call. The CDR3 length is 15 residues. V lost 2 bases, J lost 5 bases, and 16 bases lay in between. Germline assignment: CDR1 SGHTA and CDR2 FQGNSA. CDR3 DNA: TGTGCCAGCAGCTTAAATCGACTTTCCTACCACGAGCAGTACTTC. It encodes CASSLNRLSYHEQYF.

The gene calls are TRBV4-2 and TRBJ1-2; 7 nucleotides match TRBD1. The CDR3 has 14 residues. The ends lost 2 bases at V and 1 base at J; junction bases unmatched: 1. Germline CDR1 LGHNA, CDR2 YNFKEQ. The CDR3, as DNA: TGTGCCAGCAGCCAAAACAGGGGTAACTATGGCTACACCTTC. Translation gives CASSQNRGNYGYTF.

The chain employs TRBV5-6 and TRBJ2-7; D remains unclear. The CDR3 sequence is 14 residues long. Between the trimmed V and J ends, which lost 0 bases and 1 base, there was a span of 8 bases. Germline CDR1 and CDR2: SGHDT and YYEEEE. The CDR3 sequence is CASSLVVGSYEQYF. DNA for the CDR3: TGTGCCAGCAGCTTGGTTGTGGGTTCCTACGAGCAGTACTTC. The entire variable domain, with the rest obtained from reference TRBV5-6 and TRBJ2-7, is as follows: DAGVTQSPTHLIKTRGQQVTLRCSPKSGHDTVSWYQQALGQGPQFIFQYYEEEERQRGNFPDRFSGHQFPNYSSELNVNALLLGDSALYLCASSLVVGSYEQYFGPGTRLTVT.

V usage is TRBV4-1 and J usage is TRBJ2-2; 8 nucleotides align to TRBD2. This CDR3 contains 17 residues. V was clipped by 4 bases and J by 5 bases; unmatched bases: 12. Germline CDR1 MGHRA, CDR2 YSYEKL. As DNA, the CDR3 is TGCGCCAGCAGCCTGGAACTAGCGGTTAAGTGGACCGGGGAGCTGTTTTTT. It codes for CASSLELAVKWTGELFF.

This chain connects TRBV3-1 (or the pseudogene TRBV3-2) to TRBJ2-3; D remains unclear. Germline CDR1 LGHDT, CDR2 YNNKEL (reference sequence). Trimming pared 0 bases from V and 3 bases from J, leaving 13 bases between. The CDR3 spans 16 residues. The CDR3: CASSQESPRLTDTQYF. The DNA of the CDR3 is TGTGCCAGCAGCCAAGAGAGCCCGAGGCTAACAGATACGCAGTATTTT.

The chain employs TRBV3-1 (or the pseudogene TRBV3-2) and TRBJ1-1; TRBD1 agrees at 8 bases. The junction had 4 bases not matched to a gene; V was cut back by 6 bases and J by 1 base. This CDR3 has 14 residues. Per the germline V gene, CDR1 is LGHDT and CDR2 is YNNKEL (reference sequence). CDR3 sequence (DNA): TGTGCCAGCAGTCTGGGACAGGAGAACACTGAAGCTTTCTTT. Translated, it gives CASSLGQENTEAFF.

The CDR3 loop is CASSLTRMSTDTQYF. CDR3 nucleotides: TGTGCCAGCAGCTTAACTCGGATGTCCACAGATACGCAGTATTTT. The rearrangement uses TRBV7-3 and TRBJ2-3; unclear D gene. Germline V lookup: CDR1 SGHTA, CDR2 FQGTGA. Between the trimmed V and J ends, which lost 0 bases and 2 bases, there was a span of 9 bases. The length of the CDR3 is 15 residues.

The chain employs TRBV5-1 and TRBJ1-1, with no clear D. CDR1 is SGHRS, CDR2 YFSETQ, per germline. The CDR3 sequence is 15 residues long. Trimming removed 4 bases from V and 0 bases from J, with 13 bases in between. The CDR3 sequence: CASSEIQKMNTEAFF. The CDR3 coding sequence is TGCGCCAGCAGCGAAATACAGAAAATGAACACTGAAGCTTTCTTT. Looking up the rest from reference TRBV5-1 and TRBJ1-1 gives the full variable domain: KAGVTQTPRYLIKTRGQQVTLSCSPISGHRSVSWYQQTPGQGLQFLFEYFSETQRNKGNFPGRFSGRQFSNSRSEMNVSTLELGDSALYLCASSEIQKMNTEAFFGQGTRLTVV.

The J gene is TRBJ2-1, the V gene TRBV19, with 7 bases matching TRBD1. Germline V gives CDR1 LNHDA, CDR2 SQIVND (reference sequence). This CDR3 contains 14 residues. The V and J ends lost 3 bases and 7 bases, in that order; junction bases with no gene match: 6. CDR3 in DNA: TGTGCCAGTAGTATTCAAGGGGGCAGGAATGAGCAGTTCTTC. This sequence encodes CASSIQGGRNEQFF. The full variable domain, in which reference TRBV19 and TRBJ2-1 provide the parts outside the CDR3, is DGGITQSPKYLFRKEGQNVTLSCEQNLNHDAMYWYRQDPGQGLRLIYYSQIVNDFQKGDIAEGYSVSREKKESFPLTVTSAQKNPTAFYLCASSIQGGRNEQFFGPGTRLTVL.

This rearrangement joins TRBV3-1 (or the pseudogene TRBV3-2) to TRBJ2-7, with 7 bases fitting TRBD2. The CDR3 is made up of 17 amino acids. CDR1 LGHDT and CDR2 YNNKEL come from the germline V gene (reference sequence). With 4 bases clipped from V and 4 bases from J, the junction kept 16 bases outside the gene matches. The CDR3, as DNA: TGTGCCAGCAGCCCTACTTCCGGGGGGACCGGCATATACGAGCAGTACTTC. Its protein is CASSPTSGGTGIYEQYF.